The 26 T cell receptor beta chains given below trace back to one sample, sequenced in a study of OX40 agonist ivuxolimab in advanced cancers. Sequencing was performed with immunoSEQ multiplex PCR; in TCRdb, only in-frame clones are kept and a portion is missing. The sample has roughly 81,000 clones; 75% to 90% are singletons. Specimen: CD4+ or CD8+ T cells sorted from blood, collected in a trial of the OX40 agonist ivuxolimab. The source of these receptors is an adult with an advanced solid tumor such as melanoma, head and neck, liver or kidney cancer.

The chain links TRBV5-1 to TRBJ1-1, with a possible D match to TRBD1 (5 bases). The length of the CDR3 is 14 residues. The V and J ends lost 5 bases and 5 bases respectively, with 16 bases between them. Germline loops: CDR1 SGHRS, CDR2 YFSETQ. The chain's CDR3 is CASRLAGRETEAFF. The CDR3 DNA sequence: TGCGCCAGCAGACTGGCGGGCAGGGAGACTGAAGCTTTCTTT.

The genes are TRBV30 and TRBJ1-2; D is uncertain. Trimming shortened V by 2 bases and J by 2 bases, and 6 bases separated the two germline ends. This CDR3 has 12 amino acids. Looked up from germline, CDR1 is GTSNPN and CDR2 is SVGIG (reference sequence). The CDR3 sequence is CAWSSANYGYTF. In DNA, the CDR3 is TGTGCCTGGAGTAGCGCCAACTATGGCTACACCTTC.

The chain is built from TRBV14 and TRBJ1-1, with a tentative D call TRBD1 (5 bases). V was clipped by 0 bases and J by 6 bases, with 11 bases between them. Germline assignment: CDR1 SGHDN and CDR2 FVKESK. The CDR3 length is 14 residues. The CDR3 DNA reads as TGTGCCAGCAGCCAAGAGCGGGGACGCGCTGAAGCTTTCTTT. It specifies CASSQERGRAEAFF.

This clone was counted a few times. This chain links TRBV27 with TRBJ2-7, with TRBD1 identical over 9 bases. CDR1 and CDR2 (germline): MNHEY, SMNVEV (reference sequence). V was clipped by 2 bases and J by 2 bases; unmatched bases: 4. This CDR3 comprises 15 residues. DNA of the CDR3: TGTGCCAGCAGTTTAAAGGACAGGGGAGCCTACGAGCAGTACTTC. It specifies CASSLKDRGAYEQYF.

The chain uses TRBV7-9 and TRBJ2-3; TRBD2 agrees at 8 bases. J lost 1 base, V lost 5 bases, and 8 bases had no gene match. Looked up from germline, CDR1 is SEHNR and CDR2 is FQNEAQ (reference sequence). The CDR3 is made up of 16 amino acids. The CDR3 is CASSQPAGAGTDTQYF. In DNA, the CDR3 is TGTGCCAGCAGCCAACCAGCGGGGGCGGGCACAGATACGCAGTATTTT. Full variable domain (outside the CDR3, taken from reference TRBV7-9 and TRBJ2-3): DTGVSQNPRHKITKRGQNVTFRCDPISEHNRLYWYRQTLGQGPEFLTYFQNEAQLEKSRLLSDRFSAERPKGSFSTLEIQRTEQGDSAMYLCASSQPAGAGTDTQYFGPGTRLTVL.

This chain uses TRBV6-1 with TRBJ2-3; D possibly uses TRBD1 or TRBD2 (6 bases each). The CDR3 has 15 amino acids. Germline V gene data show CDR1 as MNHNS and CDR2 as SASEGT. V was cut by 7 bases and J by 3 bases, with 17 bases left in between. The CDR3 sequence is CASILGGIGTDTQYF. The DNA for the CDR3 is TGTGCCAGCATCCTAGGGGGGATAGGGACAGATACGCAGTATTTT.

This chain links TRBV14 with TRBJ1-6, with 7 bases aligning to TRBD1. V dropped 4 bases and J dropped 6; count of bases not matched to a gene: 9. Germline V gene lookup returns CDR1 SGHDN and CDR2 FVKESK. CDR3 length: 16 residues. CDR3 DNA: TGTGCCAGCAGCCGGTTTCGACAGGGTTTTAATTCACCCCTCCACTTT. Translating gives CASSRFRQGFNSPLHF.

About this clone itself: Other DNA sequences in this specimen translate into the identical CDR3. This chain joins TRBV7-2 and TRBJ1-2; D may be TRBD1 (5 bases). Germline loops: CDR1 SGHTA, CDR2 FQGNSA. Trimming shortened V by 3 bases and J by 5 bases, and 7 bases separated the two germline ends. The CDR3 is 12 residues long. The CDR3 coding sequence is TGTGCCAGCAGCTTGGGGGGGTATGGCTACACCTTC. This gives the protein CASSLGGYGYTF.

This clone was detected ten times or more. This sequence joins TRBV30 and TRBJ1-6; weak D call: TRBD1 (5 bases). CDR1 is GTSNPN and CDR2 is SVGIG in the germline V gene (reference sequence). The CDR3 length is 14 residues. V dropped 0 bases and J dropped 10 bases, with 13 bases sitting between them. Here the CDR3 reads CAWSVETEASPLHF. For the CDR3, the DNA is TGTGCCTGGAGTGTGGAGACAGAAGCATCACCCCTCCACTTT.

This clone was recorded many times. The gene calls are TRBV19 and TRBJ1-6, with D unresolved. The germline CDR1 and CDR2 sequences are LNHDA and SQIVND (reference sequence). V lost 5 bases to trimming and J lost 9 bases, with 11 bases between them. The CDR3 extends over 13 amino acids. CDR3 region: CASSAARGSPLHF. The DNA of the CDR3 is TGTGCCAGTAGTGCCGCCCGCGGTTCACCCCTCCACTTT.

This clone was seen more than once but under ten times. V gene TRBV6-1 combines with J gene TRBJ2-7; either TRBD1 or TRBD2 may supply D (6 bases each). The CDR3 spans 13 residues. The germline V and J ends were trimmed by 4 bases and 3 bases, with 10 bases remaining between them. Germline CDR1 MNHNS, CDR2 SASEGT. The CDR3 reads CASSVEGGYEQYF. In nucleotides, the CDR3 is TGTGCCAGCAGTGTCGAGGGGGGCTACGAGCAGTACTTC.

A few counts support this clone. This chain connects TRBV7-6 to TRBJ2-3, with D maybe TRBD2 (5 bases). The germline V gene encodes CDR1 SGHVS and CDR2 FNYEAQ. V was pared by 3 bases and J by 6 bases, with 10 bases between. The CDR3 contains 13 residues. CDR3 sequence reads: CASSLFSDDTQYF. DNA for the CDR3: TGTGCCAGCAGCTTGTTTAGCGACGATACGCAGTATTTT.

This sequence joins TRBV5-1 and TRBJ1-4; the D is unclear. The CDR3 has 15 amino acids. Germline CDR1 and CDR2: SGHRS and YFSETQ. Trimming cost V 4 bases and J 4 bases, with 14 bases left between them. The CDR3 loop reads CASSLNGPLNEKLFF. The CDR3 DNA sequence: TGCGCCAGCAGCCTAAACGGGCCTCTTAATGAAAAACTGTTTTTT.

This clone has only one observation. This chain joins TRBV7-3 and TRBJ1-4; no reliable D call. In germline, CDR1 is SGHTA, CDR2 FQGTGA. The CDR3 has 12 residues. V was clipped by 7 bases and J by 8 bases, with 11 bases between them. CDR3 sequence (DNA): TGTGCCAGCACCCGCCTGGGGGAAAAACTGTTTTTT. This codes for CASTRLGEKLFF.

Points on this clone: The same CDR3 is also encoded by other DNA sequences in this sample. This chain uses TRBV7-9 with TRBJ1-2; no clear D gene. V dropped 0 bases and J dropped 3 bases, with 2 bases sitting between them. CDR3 size: 12 residues. The germline CDR1 and CDR2 sequences are SEHNR and FQNEAQ (reference sequence). CDR3 sequence (DNA): TGTGCCAGCAGCTTAGCAGACTATGGCTACACCTTC. It specifies CASSLADYGYTF.

V is TRBV4-1 and J is TRBJ1-4, with a tentative D call TRBD1 (6 bases). In germline, CDR1 is MGHRA, CDR2 YSYEKL. Between the trimmed V and J ends, which lost 0 bases and 8 bases, there was a span of 13 bases. The length of the CDR3 is 15 residues. The CDR3 loop is CASSQDPRGLEKLFF. CDR3 coding DNA: TGCGCCAGCAGCCAAGATCCCAGGGGCTTGGAAAAACTGTTTTTT.

The chain carries TRBV19 and TRBJ2-7; 7 positions match TRBD2. Germline CDR1 reads LNHDA; CDR2 reads SQIVND (reference sequence). The CDR3 consists of 15 residues. V trimming: 7 bases; J trimming: 1 base; junction bases outside the gene matches: 10. DNA for the CDR3: TGTGCCAGTAAGAAGAGGCCTAGCGGATCCTACGAGCAGTACTTC. Its protein product is CASKKRPSGSYEQYF.

This chain joins TRBV4-1 and TRBJ2-6; TRBD2 matches at 8 bases. Trimming removed 4 bases from V and 3 bases from J; junction bases left unmatched: 5. CDR1 MGHRA and CDR2 YSYEKL come from the germline V gene. This CDR3 has 16 residues. The chain's CDR3 is CASSPGLASGANVLTF. The CDR3 coding sequence is TGCGCCAGCAGCCCTGGACTAGCTAGTGGGGCCAACGTCCTGACTTTC.

V gene TRBV6-5 combines with J gene TRBJ1-3; 7 bases agree with TRBD1. Per the germline V gene, CDR1 is MNHEY and CDR2 is SVGAGI. J was trimmed by 4 bases and V by 2 bases; bases with no gene match: 5. The CDR3 length is 15 residues. The CDR3 sequence is CASSYHGTAGNTIYF. The CDR3 bases are TGTGCCAGCAGTTACCACGGGACAGCAGGAAACACCATATATTTT.

CDR3 coding DNA: TGTGCCAGCCGGCAACAGCCGAACACTGAAGCTTTCTTT. Its translation: CASRQQPNTEAFF. V is TRBV7-2 and J is TRBJ1-1; no reliable D call. The CDR3 spans 13 residues. Germline values: CDR1 SGHTA, CDR2 FQGNSA. V was pared by 8 bases and J by 1 base, with 11 bases between.

The rearrangement uses TRBV19 and TRBJ1-5, with unresolved D. This CDR3 comprises 16 residues. V lost 1 base, J lost 0 bases, and 10 bases lay in between. Germline V gene lookup returns CDR1 LNHDA and CDR2 SQIVND (reference sequence). The CDR3 DNA follows: TGTGCCAGTAGTATAGGATTCCGCGATAGCAATCAGCCCCAGCATTTT. This sequence encodes CASSIGFRDSNQPQHF.

The gene calls are TRBV29-1 and TRBJ2-3, with D unresolved. The CDR3 consists of 14 residues. V shed 4 bases and J shed 4 bases, with 15 bases lying between them. Per germline, CDR1 SQVTM and CDR2 ANQGSEA. Written as DNA, the CDR3 is TGCAGCGTTGCATCTAGGTCCGGAGCAGATACGCAGTATTTT. Amino acids: CSVASRSGADTQYF.

The V gene is TRBV6-5, the J gene TRBJ2-7; weak D call: TRBD2 (6 bases). Per the germline V gene, CDR1 is MNHEY and CDR2 is SVGAGI. The CDR3 extends over 14 amino acids. V was pared by 6 bases and J by 3 bases, with 15 bases between. The CDR3 nucleotides are TGTGCCAGCAGCCGAGCGGGTCAAGGCTACGAGCAGTACTTC. It yields the protein CASSRAGQGYEQYF.

The V gene is TRBV19, the J gene TRBJ2-3; 9 bases are a match to TRBD2. The length of the CDR3 is 16 residues. In germline, CDR1 is LNHDA, CDR2 SQIVND (reference sequence). The V segment lost 2 bases and the J segment 5 bases; nucleotides outside the gene matches: 8. The CDR3 loop is CASSIKSSGVRDTQYF. The CDR3 DNA is TGTGCCAGTAGTATAAAGTCTAGCGGGGTTAGAGATACGCAGTATTTT.

A few counts support this clone. The gene calls are TRBV6-6 and TRBJ1-2, with D possibly matching TRBD1 (5 bases). Germline V gene lookup returns CDR1 MNHNY and CDR2 SVGAGI (reference sequence). The CDR3 is made up of 14 amino acids. With 6 bases removed from V and 3 bases from J, the gap between germline ends came to 14 bases. This CDR3 reads CASRGREGYYGYTF. In DNA, the CDR3 is TGTGCCAGCAGAGGGAGGGAGGGGTACTATGGCTACACCTTC.

This clone was seen a handful of times. J is TRBJ1-3 and V is TRBV5-1; no clear D gene. The CDR3 consists of 15 residues. V lost 0 bases and J 0 bases, leaving 7 bases between the germline ends. Germline loops: CDR1 SGHRS, CDR2 YFSETQ. CDR3 DNA sequence: TGCGCCAGCAGCTTGGAGATTCTCTCTGGAAACACCATATATTTT. Its protein product is CASSLEILSGNTIYF.